The 9 T cell receptor beta chains reported below all come from one sample, sequenced in a study of kidney transplant recipient with SARS-CoV-2 infection listed by TCRdb under 2021. The sequencer listed for this sample is Illumina MiSeq. TCRdb applied fastp at Q25 and MiXCR to the public reads, then kept only in-frame beta chains. Rows merge per CDR3 protein into single entries with the most common DNA and genes. Present in this sample are 200,000 to 300,000 distinct CDR3 sequences, 25% to 30% of which were seen just once. The ten largest clones represent almost 7.5% of the sample. The label giving this sample's time point can be read as: pre-pandemic baseline sample and day 111 after first positive SARS-CoV-2 test. Source: a blood sample, taken at baseline and on day 111 from a kidney transplant recipient. Receptors were obtained from a male patient aged 30 to 40 who had COVID-19 and was a kidney transplant recipient. Following transplantation, part of the T cell population may be supplied by the graft donor rather than the patient.

The chain carries TRBV7-2 and TRBJ1-2; D is unclear. The CDR3 consists of 17 residues. The V gene's germline CDR1 is SGHTA and CDR2 FQGNSA. Trimming pared 5 bases from V and 4 bases from J, leaving 23 bases between. CDR3 sequence (DNA): TGTGCCAGCAGCCCCGCTGGCAGAGACGGAAAGACCTATGGCTACACCTTC. It specifies CASSPAGRDGKTYGYTF.

This clonotype was observed many times. J is TRBJ1-5 and V is TRBV19, with D possibly matching TRBD1 (5 bases). Germline loops: CDR1 LNHDA, CDR2 SQIVND (reference sequence). The CDR3 length is 14 residues. V was shortened by 4 bases and J by 5 bases, with 12 bases between the two germline ends. The CDR3: CASSSFVRDQPQHF. Written as DNA, the CDR3 is TGTGCCAGTAGTAGTTTTGTCAGGGATCAGCCCCAGCATTTT.

The V and J genes are TRBV10-3 and TRBJ2-7; TRBD1 might be the D (5 bases). The CDR3 is 14 residues long. V lost 0 bases to trimming and J lost 6 bases, with 12 bases between them. Germline CDR1 ENHRY, CDR2 SYGVKD. The CDR3 nucleotides are TGTGCCATCAGTGAGTCGTCCCGAGACAGCGAGCAGTACTTC. Translating it yields CAISESSRDSEQYF.

The chain links TRBV12-3 or TRBV12-4 to TRBJ2-1, with 10 bases identical to TRBD2. The CDR3 has 17 residues. With 6 bases clipped from V and 4 bases from J, the junction kept 12 bases outside the gene matches. The CDR3 coding sequence is TGTGCCAGCAGACCGAGCGGGAGGGCCTCCGTTTACAATGAGCAGTTCTTC. It yields the protein CASRPSGRASVYNEQFF.

With regard to this clonotype: A clone one base away is much larger, so this may be a read error. As DNA, the CDR3 is TGTGCCAGCGTAGAAACCAATAGTCGAAAGACCTATAGCTACACCTTC. Translation: CASVETNSRKTYSYTF. The chain uses TRBV5-6 and TRBJ2-4; D is uncertain. The last part of the DNA fits TRBJ1-2 better; the J call may be wrong. Germline-derived CDR1 and CDR2 are SGHDT and YYEEEE. This CDR3 spans 16 amino acids.

This clonotype was picked up many times. V usage is TRBV6-5 and J usage is TRBJ1-4; 8 nucleotides agree with TRBD1. This CDR3 contains 13 residues. The V gene end was trimmed by 5 bases and the J gene end by 5 bases; junction bases not matched to a gene: 1. Germline V gives CDR1 MNHEY, CDR2 SVGAGI. CDR3 nucleotides: TGTGCCAGCAGTAGGACAGGGAATGAAAAACTGTTTTTT. Translation: CASSRTGNEKLFF.

There are many counts of this clonotype. The rearrangement links TRBV12-3 or TRBV12-4 to TRBJ2-7, with D possibly TRBD2 on 5 matching bases. CDR3 size: 14 residues. The V end lost 3 bases, the J end lost 4 bases, and 13 bases lay between the germline ends. This CDR3 is CASSFGRFSYEQYF. The CDR3, as DNA: TGTGCCAGCAGTTTTGGGAGATTTTCTTACGAGCAGTACTTC.

Remarks on this clonotype: A much larger clonotype is one base distant, so this may be a read error. The chain uses TRBV6-5 and TRBJ1-5, with 9 bases that match TRBD1. This CDR3 is 15 amino acids long. Germline CDR1 MNHEY, CDR2 SVGAGI. The V segment lost 5 bases and the J segment 4 bases; nucleotides outside the gene matches: 6. The CDR3 nucleotides are TGTGCCAGCAGTCGTGGACAGGGGTTAAATCAGCCCCAGCATTTT. It codes for CASSRGQGLNQPQHF.

This clonotype has a count of ten or more. The chain's CDR3 is CASSVNLGRRKTYGYTF. The CDR3 DNA is TGCGCCAGCAGCGTAAATTTAGGACGTCGAAAGACCTATGGCTACACCTTC. This chain links TRBV4-3 with TRBJ1-2, with unresolved D. The CDR3 consists of 17 residues. Between the trimmed V and J ends, which lost 5 bases and 4 bases, there was a span of 23 bases. Per the germline V gene, CDR1 is LGHNA and CDR2 is YSLEER.